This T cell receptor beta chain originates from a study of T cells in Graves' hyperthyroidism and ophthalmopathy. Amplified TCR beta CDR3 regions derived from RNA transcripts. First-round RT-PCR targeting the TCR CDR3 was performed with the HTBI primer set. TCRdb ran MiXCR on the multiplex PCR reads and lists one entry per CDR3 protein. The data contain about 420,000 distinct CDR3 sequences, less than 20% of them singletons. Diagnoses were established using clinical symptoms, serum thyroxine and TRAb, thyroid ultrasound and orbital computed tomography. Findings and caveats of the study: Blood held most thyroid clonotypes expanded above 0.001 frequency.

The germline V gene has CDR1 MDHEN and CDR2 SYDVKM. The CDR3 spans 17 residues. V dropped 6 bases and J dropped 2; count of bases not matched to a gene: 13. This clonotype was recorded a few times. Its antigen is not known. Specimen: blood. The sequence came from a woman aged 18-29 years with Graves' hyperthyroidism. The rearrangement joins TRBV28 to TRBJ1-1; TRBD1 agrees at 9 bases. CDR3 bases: TGTGCCAGCAGCTTGCCGGGACAGGGTTTTTTTAACACTGAAGCTTTCTTT. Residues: CASSLPGQGFFNTEAFF. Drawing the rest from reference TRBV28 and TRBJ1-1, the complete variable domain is DVKVTQSSRYLVKRTGEKVFLECVQDMDHENMFWYRQDPGLGLRLIYFSYDVKMKEKGDIPEGYSVSREKKERFSLILESASTNQTSMYLCASSLPGQGFFNTEAFFGQGTRLTVV.